The present TCR beta chain was sequenced within a study of cytomegalovirus exposure and HLA in healthy donors. CDR1 and CDR2 (germline): SGHDT, YYEEEE. This CDR3 spans 14 amino acids. V was trimmed by 3 bases and J by 5 bases, leaving 14 bases between them. Study-level findings and limits: A later analysis showed HLA-associated TCR beta chains outstripping equally common others in clonal expansion. In a later analysis, approximately 18,000 TCR beta sequences were associated with HLA alleles at 0.05 false discovery rate. Reported results showed that the classifier diagnosed cytomegalovirus status with high specificity and sensitivity.

In this sample, this clone turned up a few times. Its specificity is unknown. Researchers ran the PCR with 60 Vbeta and 13 Jbeta primers. Sequenced by immunoSEQ multiplex PCR; TCRdb stores in-frame clones only, minus some. The sample holds 130,000 to 150,000 clones, around 85% seen once. The chain couples TRBV5-6 to TRBJ1-1; D is ambiguous. This clonotype originated in a woman in her 30s in good health and CMV-seronegative. The sequenced sample consisted of PBMCs. In DNA form, the CDR3 reads TGTGCCAGCAGCTACGGCATCTCGGGGACTGAAGCTTTCTTT. It yields the protein CASSYGISGTEAFF.